One and the same sample provided the 2 T cell receptor beta chains below, sequenced in a study of T-cell reconstitution after alpha-beta-depleted transplantation in children. For TCRbeta, the library was prepared with unique molecular identifiers. TCRdb reanalysed the PCR reads using MiXCR and keeps one entry per CDR3 protein. The sample has about 590,000 distinct CDR3 sequences, roughly 13% seen once. The sequences come from PBMCs, mostly from graft donor cells, collected 360 days after TCRalphabeta/CD19-depleted stem cell transplant. The source is a male patient aged 10-17 years who had a stem cell transplant for acute myeloid leukemia, so the T cells may come from the graft donor.

The V call is TRBV7-9, the J call TRBJ2-3; no clear D. Germline V gene data show CDR1 as SEHNR and CDR2 as FQNEAQ (reference sequence). V gave up 5 bases and J gave up 5 bases, with 20 bases separating them. The CDR3 covers 16 residues. CDR3 in DNA: TGTGCCAGCAGCCCCTCCCTCGCCGACGGCATAGATACGCAGTATTTT. This codes for CASSPSLADGIDTQYF.

The chain has TRBV28 and TRBJ2-5; D possibly corresponds to TRBD2 (5 bases). V was clipped by 3 bases and J by 5 bases, with 13 bases between them. Germline V gives CDR1 MDHEN, CDR2 SYDVKM. CDR3 length: 14 amino acids. The DNA of the CDR3 is TGTGCCAGCAGTTTTCTCGGGGTTCGGGAGACCCAGTACTTC. Translated, it gives CASSFLGVRETQYF.